Listed below are T cell receptor beta chains from one sample, sequenced in a study of T-cell memory formation after mild COVID-19. One entry per CDR3 protein, called by TCRdb with MiXCR from the 5' RACE reads. This sample carries about 350,000 distinct CDR3 sequences, roughly 15% of them seen once, and the ten largest clones take roughly 20%. Sequenced input: PBMCs or a T cell subset sorted from them (not recorded which). The source is a man between 18 and 29 years old who had mild COVID-19 (a few samples of this study predate the infection). Cell type and time point are not known. Both conserved end residues are part of each CDR3. D genes are given only for firm matches. Clone size, where shown, is once, few, many, or a class for clones that have expanded.

d_call,j_call,clone_size,v_call,cdr3_nt,cdr3_aa
-,TRBJ1-3,-,TRBV5-5,TGTGCCAGCAAGCAGGATGGAAACACCATATATTTT,CASKQDGNTIYF
-,TRBJ2-3,-,TRBV6-2/TRBV6-3,TGTGCCAGCAGTTACAGAGGCCAGGAGGCAGATACGCAGTATTTT,CASSYRGQEADTQYF
TRBD1,TRBJ2-2,many,TRBV7-2,TGTGCCAGCAGCTTACAGGGGGCGCACACCGGGGAGCTGTTTTTT,CASSLQGAHTGELFF
-,TRBJ1-5,-,TRBV12-3/TRBV12-4,TGTGCCAGCAGCGCTACAGGGTCTCTTCAGCCCCAGCATTTT,CASSATGSLQPQHF
-,TRBJ1-1,few,TRBV7-8,TGTGCCAGCAGCTTAGGGACGCGAAACCTGAACACTGAAGCTTTCTTT,CASSLGTRNLNTEAFF
-,TRBJ2-7,few,TRBV20-1,TGCAGTGCCACCCCGGGTGCATACGAGCAGTACTTC,CSATPGAYEQYF
TRBD1,TRBJ2-3,few,TRBV7-2,TGTGCCAGCAGCACCAACCCAGGGGGCGGCACAGATACGCAGTATTTT,CASSTNPGGGTDTQYF
TRBD1,TRBJ2-5,few,TRBV20-1,TGCAGTGCTAGAGTCGGCAGGGGGCAGGAGACCCAGTACTTC,CSARVGRGQETQYF
-,TRBJ2-3,-,TRBV4-1,TGCGCCAGCAGCCACCCCCGGGAGGGGGCGGTTAGCACAGATACGCAGTATTTT,CASSHPREGAVSTDTQYF
-,TRBJ1-4,-,TRBV6-5,TGTGCCAGCAGTTTTACTCCCGGGACGGCTAATGAAAAACTGTTTTTT,CASSFTPGTANEKLFF
-,TRBJ1-2,-,TRBV18,TGTGCCAGCTCCCCAGCAAGGGACCTCTATGGCTACACCTTC,CASSPARDLYGYTF
-,TRBJ1-3,-,TRBV7-2,TGTGCCAGCAGCTCGGATACAGGGTCTGGAAACACCATATATTTT,CASSSDTGSGNTIYF
-,TRBJ2-7,-,TRBV18,TGTGCCAGCTCACCATTAGGGCACGAGCAGTACTTC,CASSPLGHEQYF
-,TRBJ2-3,few,TRBV28,TGTGCCAGCAGCTTGACTCGACGTAACACAGATACGCAGTATTTT,CASSLTRRNTDTQYF
TRBD1,TRBJ1-2,-,TRBV12-3/TRBV12-4,TGTGCCAGCAGTAAGACAGGGGTTTGGGGCTACACCTTC,CASSKTGVWGYTF
-,TRBJ2-3,-,TRBV5-1,TGCGCCAGCAGCTTGGGACAGGACCGGGGGACGCAGTATTTT,CASSLGQDRGTQYF
-,TRBJ2-1,few,TRBV29-1,TGCAGCGCCGTTAGGGGTTCCTACAATGAGCAGTTCTTC,CSAVRGSYNEQFF
-,TRBJ1-2,few,TRBV20-1,TGCAGTGCTGGGTCAGGGGCTGACTATGGCTACACCTTC,CSAGSGADYGYTF
-,TRBJ1-2,few,TRBV28,TGTGCCAGCACTGGGGGACCTTGGGGCCCTGGCTACACCTTC,CASTGGPWGPGYTF
-,TRBJ1-5,-,TRBV30,TGTGCCTCCGCACCTCCTGGGGATCAGCCCCAGCATTTT,CASAPPGDQPQHF
-,TRBJ2-2,-,TRBV7-2,TGTGCCAGCAGCTTAGTCCATCTCGCCGGGGAGCTGTTTTTT,CASSLVHLAGELFF
-,TRBJ1-4,-,TRBV4-2,TGTGCCAGCAGCCGCCTTCAGGGCGGAACAAATGAAAAACTGTTTTTT,CASSRLQGGTNEKLFF
-,TRBJ2-1,-,TRBV12-3/TRBV12-4,TGTGCCAGCAGTTCCGGCGGGGTTCGCAATGAGCAGTTCTTC,CASSSGGVRNEQFF
-,TRBJ1-2,few,TRBV18,TGTGCCAGCTCACCACCCCATACCAGCGGCTACACCTTC,CASSPPHTSGYTF
-,TRBJ2-2,many,TRBV20-1,TGCAGTGCTCCGAAACAGGGTATGACGAACACCGGGGAGCTGTTTTTT,CSAPKQGMTNTGELFF
-,TRBJ2-5,few,TRBV12-3/TRBV12-4,TGTGCCAGCAGTGCGGGGCCGAGTCAGGGGACCCAGTACTTC,CASSAGPSQGTQYF
TRBD1,TRBJ2-1,many,TRBV27,TGTGCCAGCAGTTCAGTGGGGACAGGTTCCTATGAGCAGTTCTTC,CASSSVGTGSYEQFF
-,TRBJ2-3,-,TRBV12-3/TRBV12-4,TGTGCCAGCAGTGCCGGGGTTCTGACAGATACGCAGTATTTT,CASSAGVLTDTQYF
-,TRBJ1-2,-,TRBV6-1,TGTGCCAGCAGTAGCACTCCAACTCTGGCGGATGGCTACACCTTC,CASSSTPTLADGYTF
-,TRBJ2-7,many,TRBV11-2,TGTGCCAGCAGCGAGGGGTTTGGCTACGAGCAGTACTTC,CASSEGFGYEQYF
TRBD1,TRBJ1-2,many,TRBV6-6,TGTGCCAGCAGTTACGGAGACAGGGGGCAGAGTAAGGGCTACACCTTC,CASSYGDRGQSKGYTF
-,TRBJ2-1,-,TRBV20-1,TGCAGTGCAAGACAGCCACTTCCCTACAATGAGCAGTTCTTC,CSARQPLPYNEQFF
-,TRBJ1-4,few,TRBV13,TGTGCCAGCAGCTTAGCGGAGGGTGATGAAAAACTGTTTTTT,CASSLAEGDEKLFF
-,TRBJ1-1,-,TRBV20-1,TGCAGTGCCTACCCCTCTACAGCGAACACTGAAGCTTTCTTT,CSAYPSTANTEAFF
-,TRBJ1-6,few,TRBV4-1,TGCGCCAGCAGCCAAGTGTGGGGCCAGAATTCACCCCTCCACTTT,CASSQVWGQNSPLHF
-,TRBJ2-5,few,TRBV4-3,TGCGCCAGCAGCCCTCGCCTCGAGACTGGAGGCCAAGAGACCCAGTACTTC,CASSPRLETGGQETQYF
-,TRBJ2-2,many,TRBV7-3,TGTGCCAGCAGCCTTAGTTACACCGGGGAGCTGTTTTTT,CASSLSYTGELFF
-,TRBJ2-1,-,TRBV6-2/TRBV6-3,TGTGCCAGCAGTTACCCGGGCCGCGGGGATGAGCAGTTCTTC,CASSYPGRGDEQFF
TRBD2,TRBJ2-1,-,TRBV29-1,TGCAGCGTTAAGCGGGGAGCCTACAATGAGCAGTTCTTC,CSVKRGAYNEQFF
TRBD1,TRBJ2-2,-,TRBV24-1,TGTGCCACCAGTGACCGGGACAGGGAGGTATCCGGGGAGCTGTTTTTT,CATSDRDREVSGELFF
-,TRBJ1-1,-,TRBV29-1,TGCAGCGTTGAAGAGGGTCAGGAAGCGACTGAAGCTTTCTTT,CSVEEGQEATEAFF
-,TRBJ1-5,few,TRBV28,TGTGCCAGCAGCCCCACGGAGGAGTATAGCAATCAGCCCCAGCATTTT,CASSPTEEYSNQPQHF
-,TRBJ1-6,few,TRBV7-6,TGTGCCAGCAGCCCTCAGGGGCCCTATAATTCACCCCTCCACTTT,CASSPQGPYNSPLHF
TRBD2,TRBJ2-5,few,TRBV6-5,TGTGCCAGCAGTAAACTAGCGGTACAAGAGACCCAGTACTTC,CASSKLAVQETQYF